The text below deals with one TCR beta chain. The CDR3 extends over 15 amino acids. V was trimmed by 2 bases and J by 3 bases, leaving 11 bases between them. Germline assignment: CDR1 LGHNT and CDR2 FRNRAP. The sample is drawn from a study of shared clonotypes between healthy human individuals. Clones were read by immunoSEQ multiplex PCR, and TCRdb kept only the in-frame ones, dropping some. The table includes more than 550,000 clones, 90% detected once. The clonotype originates from a man between 18 and 35 years old in good health. Some clones in this sample may be carry-over from other donors' samples. J is TRBJ2-1 and V is TRBV12-5, with a weak D call TRBD2 (6 bases). The sample was memory CD8+ T cells from PBMCs. Regarding subset: CD45RO+ cells pooled with CCR7-negative TemRA cells. DNA for the CDR3: TGTGCTAGTGGTTTGTCGATGGGGGGCTACAATGAGCAGTTCTTC. Amino acids: CASGLSMGGYNEQFF.